This TCR beta chain is drawn from a study of T cell repertoires in cytomegalovirus infection. TCRdb processed the reads anew with MiXCR; each CDR3 protein has one entry. The table shows hundreds of thousands of distinct CDR3 sequences, with roughly 15% occurring only once. Trimming cost V 3 bases and J 6 bases, with 17 bases left between them. The length of the CDR3 is 15 residues. This clonotype was counted at least ten times. The sample comprised PBMCs. The receptor was derived from a human donor in good health (CMV status not recorded). Some clones in this sample may be carry-over from other donors' samples. The chain combines TRBV12-3 or TRBV12-4 with TRBJ1-2, with unresolved D. This chain's CDR3 is CASSFQTPRTNGYTF. CDR3 DNA sequence: TGTGCCAGCAGTTTCCAGACTCCCAGAACGAATGGCTACACCTTC.